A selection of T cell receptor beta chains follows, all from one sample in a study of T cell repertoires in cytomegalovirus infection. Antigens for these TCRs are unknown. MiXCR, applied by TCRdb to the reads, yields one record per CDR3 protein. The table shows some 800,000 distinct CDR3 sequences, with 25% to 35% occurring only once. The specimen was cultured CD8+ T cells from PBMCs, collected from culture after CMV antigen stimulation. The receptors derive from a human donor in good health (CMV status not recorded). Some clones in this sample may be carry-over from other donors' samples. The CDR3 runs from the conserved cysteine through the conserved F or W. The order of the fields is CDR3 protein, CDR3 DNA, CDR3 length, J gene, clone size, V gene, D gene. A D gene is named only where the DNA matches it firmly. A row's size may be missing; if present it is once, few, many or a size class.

CDR3 protein: CASSESGLEASTDTQYF
CDR3 DNA: TGTGCCAGCAGTGAATCTGGACTAGAGGCTAGCACAGATACGCAGTATTTT
CDR3 length: 17
J gene: TRBJ2-3
clone size: few
V gene: TRBV25-1
D gene: TRBD2

CDR3 protein: CASSERGQGREQYF
CDR3 DNA: TGTGCCAGCAGTGAAAGAGGACAGGGACGCGAGCAGTACTTC
CDR3 length: 14
J gene: TRBJ2-7
clone size: few
V gene: TRBV27
D gene: TRBD1

CDR3 protein: CAIRVLGAQETQYF
CDR3 DNA: TGTGCCATCCGGGTTCTCGGCGCCCAAGAGACCCAGTACTTC
CDR3 length: 14
J gene: TRBJ2-5
clone size: NA
V gene: TRBV7-9
D gene: NA

CDR3 protein: CSVEDVGVGNQPQHF
CDR3 DNA: TGCAGCGTTGAAGATGTGGGGGTGGGCAATCAGCCCCAGCATTTT
CDR3 length: 15
J gene: TRBJ1-5
clone size: NA
V gene: TRBV29-1
D gene: NA

CDR3 protein: CASSEGYRTEAFF
CDR3 DNA: TGTGCCAGCAGTGAAGGGTACAGGACTGAAGCTTTCTTT
CDR3 length: 13
J gene: TRBJ1-1
clone size: NA
V gene: TRBV6-1
D gene: NA

CDR3 protein: CASSLSDNYGYTF
CDR3 DNA: TGTGCCAGCAGTTTGTCAGATAACTATGGCTACACCTTC
CDR3 length: 13
J gene: TRBJ1-2
clone size: NA
V gene: TRBV27
D gene: NA

CDR3 protein: CASSSGSAYQPQHF
CDR3 DNA: TGTGCCAGTAGTTCGGGTTCAGCGTATCAGCCCCAGCATTTT
CDR3 length: 14
J gene: TRBJ1-5
clone size: NA
V gene: TRBV19
D gene: NA

CDR3 protein: CASSPNREHTGELFF
CDR3 DNA: TGTGCCAGCAGTCCAAACAGGGAACACACCGGGGAGCTGTTTTTT
CDR3 length: 15
J gene: TRBJ2-2
clone size: NA
V gene: TRBV28
D gene: NA

CDR3 protein: CASSEALGGRWTEAFF
CDR3 DNA: TGTGCCAGCAGTGAAGCGCTGGGAGGGAGGTGGACTGAAGCTTTCTTT
CDR3 length: 16
J gene: TRBJ1-1
clone size: many
V gene: TRBV2
D gene: NA

CDR3 protein: CASSSVRTGASVLTF
CDR3 DNA: TGTGCCAGCAGCTCCGTTAGAACTGGGGCCAGCGTCCTGACTTTC
CDR3 length: 15
J gene: TRBJ2-6
clone size: NA
V gene: TRBV7-3
D gene: NA

CDR3 protein: CASSQDRRGTEAFF
CDR3 DNA: TGCGCCAGCAGCCAAGATAGAAGGGGCACTGAAGCTTTCTTT
CDR3 length: 14
J gene: TRBJ1-1
clone size: few
V gene: TRBV4-3
D gene: NA

CDR3 protein: CASSVARTSGPSNNEQFF
CDR3 DNA: TGTGCCAGCAGCGTAGCTAGGACTAGCGGGCCTTCCAACAATGAGCAGTTCTTC
CDR3 length: 18
J gene: TRBJ2-1
clone size: NA
V gene: TRBV9
D gene: TRBD2

CDR3 protein: CASSVAPLSLGGPRNEQFF
CDR3 DNA: TGTGCCAGCAGCGTCGCACCCTTATCCCTGGGGGGGCCGCGGAATGAGCAGTTCTTC
CDR3 length: 19
J gene: TRBJ2-1
clone size: few
V gene: TRBV7-6
D gene: NA

CDR3 protein: CASSPPGGTRAYEQYF
CDR3 DNA: TGTGCCAGCAGCCCCCCCGGGGGGACAAGGGCCTACGAGCAGTACTTC
CDR3 length: 16
J gene: TRBJ2-7
clone size: NA
V gene: TRBV7-9
D gene: NA

CDR3 protein: CASSPPDVGGATVSTEAFF
CDR3 DNA: TGTGCCAGCAGCCCACCTGACGTGGGAGGGGCGACGGTAAGCACTGAAGCTTTCTTT
CDR3 length: 19
J gene: TRBJ1-1
clone size: few
V gene: TRBV7-9
D gene: NA

CDR3 protein: CASSIWDLYNEQFF
CDR3 DNA: TGTGCCAGTAGTATATGGGACCTTTACAATGAGCAGTTCTTC
CDR3 length: 14
J gene: TRBJ2-1
clone size: few
V gene: TRBV19
D gene: NA

CDR3 protein: CSVSEAFF
CDR3 DNA: TGCAGCGTTAGTGAAGCTTTCTTT
CDR3 length: 8
J gene: TRBJ1-1
clone size: NA
V gene: TRBV29-1
D gene: NA

CDR3 protein: CASRAGVGYTF
CDR3 DNA: TGTGCCAGCAGAGCAGGGGTCGGCTACACCTTC
CDR3 length: 11
J gene: TRBJ1-2
clone size: few
V gene: TRBV6-5
D gene: NA

CDR3 protein: CASSGQNLYQETQYF
CDR3 DNA: TGTGCCAGCAGTGGGCAGAACCTGTACCAAGAGACCCAGTACTTC
CDR3 length: 15
J gene: TRBJ2-5
clone size: NA
V gene: TRBV2
D gene: NA

CDR3 protein: CASSYDSGGAFEQFF
CDR3 DNA: TGTGCCAGCAGTTATGATAGCGGGGGGGCTTTTGAGCAGTTCTTC
CDR3 length: 15
J gene: TRBJ2-1
clone size: NA
V gene: TRBV27
D gene: TRBD2

CDR3 protein: CASSLRRGIGEEWTDTQYF
CDR3 DNA: TGTGCCAGCAGCTTAAGGAGGGGGATCGGGGAGGAGTGGACAGATACGCAGTATTTT
CDR3 length: 19
J gene: TRBJ2-3
clone size: NA
V gene: TRBV11-2
D gene: NA

CDR3 protein: CASSIGWTGDAFF
CDR3 DNA: TGTGCCAGTAGTATAGGATGGACAGGGGATGCTTTCTTT
CDR3 length: 13
J gene: TRBJ1-1
clone size: NA
V gene: TRBV19
D gene: TRBD1

CDR3 protein: CASSYSVTSGGVTDTQYF
CDR3 DNA: TGTGCCAGCAGTTACTCGGTGACTAGCGGTGGGGTCACAGATACGCAGTATTTT
CDR3 length: 18
J gene: TRBJ2-3
clone size: NA
V gene: TRBV6-5
D gene: TRBD2

CDR3 protein: CATSKGRGKGPSNQPQHF
CDR3 DNA: TGTGCCACCTCGAAGGGAAGGGGAAAGGGGCCTAGCAATCAGCCCCAGCATTTT
CDR3 length: 18
J gene: TRBJ1-5
clone size: NA
V gene: TRBV12-3/TRBV12-4
D gene: NA

CDR3 protein: CASGTSGGAEQYF
CDR3 DNA: TGTGCCAGCGGAACTAGCGGGGGGGCGGAGCAGTACTTC
CDR3 length: 13
J gene: TRBJ2-7
clone size: many
V gene: TRBV7-2
D gene: TRBD2

CDR3 protein: CSAGAGAGQPQHF
CDR3 DNA: TGCAGTGCAGGTGCGGGGGCGGGTCAGCCCCAGCATTTT
CDR3 length: 13
J gene: TRBJ1-5
clone size: NA
V gene: TRBV20-1
D gene: NA

CDR3 protein: CASSTHVLAGGIQETQYF
CDR3 DNA: TGTGCCAGCAGTACCCATGTTCTAGCGGGGGGGATTCAAGAGACCCAGTACTTC
CDR3 length: 18
J gene: TRBJ2-5
clone size: NA
V gene: TRBV6-5
D gene: TRBD2

CDR3 protein: CSVSPSSWDTEAFF
CDR3 DNA: TGCAGCGTTTCCCCCTCCTCTTGGGACACTGAAGCTTTCTTT
CDR3 length: 14
J gene: TRBJ1-1
clone size: once
V gene: TRBV29-1
D gene: NA

CDR3 protein: CASRLGSKETQYF
CDR3 DNA: TGTGCCAGCAGACTGGGTTCGAAAGAGACCCAGTACTTC
CDR3 length: 13
J gene: TRBJ2-5
clone size: NA
V gene: TRBV6-5
D gene: NA

CDR3 protein: CASSRPAAGLAESEETQYF
CDR3 DNA: TGTGCCAGCAGTCGACCGGCGGCGGGACTAGCGGAATCGGAGGAGACCCAGTACTTC
CDR3 length: 19
J gene: TRBJ2-5
clone size: many
V gene: TRBV7-9
D gene: TRBD2

CDR3 protein: CASSLDGSQAQGTGELFF
CDR3 DNA: TGTGCCAGCAGCTTAGATGGGTCCCAAGCCCAAGGCACCGGGGAGCTGTTTTTT
CDR3 length: 18
J gene: TRBJ2-2
clone size: NA
V gene: TRBV11-2
D gene: NA

CDR3 protein: CASSYSKGGAYNEQFF
CDR3 DNA: TGTGCCAGCAGTTACTCGAAGGGGGGGGCCTACAATGAGCAGTTCTTC
CDR3 length: 16
J gene: TRBJ2-1
clone size: NA
V gene: TRBV6-6
D gene: NA

CDR3 protein: CASSEGGASGPYEQYF
CDR3 DNA: TGCGCCAGCAGTGAGGGCGGGGCTAGCGGGCCGTACGAGCAGTACTTC
CDR3 length: 16
J gene: TRBJ2-7
clone size: few
V gene: TRBV10-2
D gene: TRBD2

CDR3 protein: CASRAGGDDEQFF
CDR3 DNA: TGTGCCAGTAGGGCGGGGGGGGACGATGAGCAGTTCTTC
CDR3 length: 13
J gene: TRBJ2-1
clone size: NA
V gene: TRBV19
D gene: TRBD2

CDR3 protein: CASSSYRLAGDVRTGELFF
CDR3 DNA: TGTGCCAGCAGTTCTTATAGACTAGCGGGGGACGTCCGCACCGGGGAGCTGTTTTTT
CDR3 length: 19
J gene: TRBJ2-2
clone size: many
V gene: TRBV11-2
D gene: TRBD2

CDR3 protein: CASSLASAGPQETQYF
CDR3 DNA: TGTGCCAGCAGCTTAGCTTCAGCGGGGCCACAAGAGACCCAGTACTTC
CDR3 length: 16
J gene: TRBJ2-5
clone size: many
V gene: TRBV7-6
D gene: TRBD2

CDR3 protein: CASSQATAVKEKLFF
CDR3 DNA: TGTGCCAGCAGCCAAGCTACTGCGGTTAAGGAAAAACTGTTTTTT
CDR3 length: 15
J gene: TRBJ1-4
clone size: few
V gene: TRBV14
D gene: NA

CDR3 protein: CASRESLVYEQYF
CDR3 DNA: TGTGCCAGCAGGGAAAGCCTTGTTTACGAGCAGTACTTC
CDR3 length: 13
J gene: TRBJ2-7
clone size: NA
V gene: TRBV14
D gene: NA

CDR3 protein: CASSSTGSEGTGELFF
CDR3 DNA: TGTGCCAGCAGCTCGACAGGGTCAGAGGGCACCGGGGAGCTGTTTTTT
CDR3 length: 16
J gene: TRBJ2-2
clone size: few
V gene: TRBV12-3/TRBV12-4
D gene: TRBD1

CDR3 protein: CASSLFTQSVRVEAFF
CDR3 DNA: TGTGCCAGCAGCTTATTCACCCAAAGCGTAAGGGTTGAAGCTTTCTTT
CDR3 length: 16
J gene: TRBJ1-1
clone size: NA
V gene: TRBV13
D gene: NA

CDR3 protein: CSARGYSDRVLYNEQFF
CDR3 DNA: TGCAGTGCTAGGGGGTACTCTGACAGGGTTCTCTACAATGAGCAGTTCTTC
CDR3 length: 17
J gene: TRBJ2-1
clone size: few
V gene: TRBV20-1
D gene: TRBD1

CDR3 protein: CASSRIGDSGNTIYF
CDR3 DNA: TGTGCCAGCAGTCGTATAGGGGACTCTGGAAACACCATATATTTT
CDR3 length: 15
J gene: TRBJ1-3
clone size: NA
V gene: TRBV5-6
D gene: NA

CDR3 protein: CSAREGLAGAFSSTDTQYF
CDR3 DNA: TGCAGTGCTAGAGAGGGACTAGCGGGGGCGTTTTCTAGCACAGATACGCAGTATTTT
CDR3 length: 19
J gene: TRBJ2-3
clone size: few
V gene: TRBV20-1
D gene: TRBD2

CDR3 protein: CASSQGPPLYNEQFF
CDR3 DNA: TGTGCCAGCAGCCAGGGACCGCCGCTGTACAATGAGCAGTTCTTC
CDR3 length: 15
J gene: TRBJ2-1
clone size: few
V gene: TRBV7-9
D gene: NA

CDR3 protein: CAISAVLGQGPSGEQFF
CDR3 DNA: TGTGCCATCTCTGCCGTCTTGGGACAGGGGCCCTCGGGGGAGCAGTTCTTC
CDR3 length: 17
J gene: TRBJ2-1
clone size: NA
V gene: TRBV10-3
D gene: TRBD1

CDR3 protein: CASSLQKDRDTEAFF
CDR3 DNA: TGTGCCAGCAGTTTACAAAAAGACAGGGACACTGAAGCTTTCTTT
CDR3 length: 15
J gene: TRBJ1-1
clone size: few
V gene: TRBV27
D gene: TRBD1

CDR3 protein: CASSLRTSGGTNEQFF
CDR3 DNA: TGTGCCAGCAGCTTAAGGACTAGCGGGGGCACCAATGAGCAGTTCTTC
CDR3 length: 16
J gene: TRBJ2-1
clone size: many
V gene: TRBV7-6
D gene: TRBD2

CDR3 protein: CASSHAGVYRYGYTF
CDR3 DNA: TGTGCCAGCAGTCACGCAGGGGTTTATCGCTATGGCTACACCTTC
CDR3 length: 15
J gene: TRBJ1-2
clone size: NA
V gene: TRBV12-3/TRBV12-4
D gene: NA

CDR3 protein: CSADRYETGTGVRETQYF
CDR3 DNA: TGCAGTGCTGACCGTTACGAAACCGGGACAGGGGTTCGAGAGACCCAGTACTTC
CDR3 length: 18
J gene: TRBJ2-5
clone size: NA
V gene: TRBV20-1
D gene: TRBD1

CDR3 protein: CASTLTSGRFSSYNEQFF
CDR3 DNA: TGTGCCAGCACCCTGACTAGCGGAAGATTCAGCTCCTACAATGAGCAGTTCTTC
CDR3 length: 18
J gene: TRBJ2-1
clone size: NA
V gene: TRBV5-6
D gene: TRBD2

CDR3 protein: CASSITGFSYNEQFF
CDR3 DNA: TGTGCCAGCAGCATAACAGGGTTTTCCTACAATGAGCAGTTCTTC
CDR3 length: 15
J gene: TRBJ2-1
clone size: NA
V gene: TRBV7-9
D gene: NA

CDR3 protein: CASSFVGAHYGYTF
CDR3 DNA: TGTGCCAGCAGTTTTGTGGGGGCTCACTATGGCTACACCTTC
CDR3 length: 14
J gene: TRBJ1-2
clone size: NA
V gene: TRBV12-3/TRBV12-4
D gene: NA

CDR3 protein: CASSLRGALRSNQPQHF
CDR3 DNA: TGTGCCAGCAGCTTAAGGGGGGCCCTTAGAAGCAATCAGCCCCAGCATTTT
CDR3 length: 17
J gene: TRBJ1-5
clone size: once
V gene: TRBV7-8
D gene: NA

CDR3 protein: CASSQEGTGSYNEQFF
CDR3 DNA: TGTGCCAGCAGCCAAGAGGGGACAGGCTCCTACAATGAGCAGTTCTTC
CDR3 length: 16
J gene: TRBJ2-1
clone size: many
V gene: TRBV14
D gene: TRBD1

CDR3 protein: CASSYISDWPNEQFF
CDR3 DNA: TGTGCCAGCAGCTACATCTCGGACTGGCCCAATGAGCAGTTCTTC
CDR3 length: 15
J gene: TRBJ2-1
clone size: few
V gene: TRBV7-6
D gene: NA